The 23 T cell receptor beta chains presented below share a single source sample, sequenced in a study of cytomegalovirus exposure and HLA in healthy donors. The PCR ran on 60 Vbeta and 13 Jbeta primers. Generated by immunoSEQ multiplex PCR, the TCRdb table keeps only in-frame clones and is missing some. This table holds more than 200,000 clones, about 80% found once. What was sequenced was PBMCs. These receptor sequences come from a man aged 18 to 30 in good health and CMV-seronegative.

The chain employs TRBV7-9 and TRBJ2-2; TRBD2 aligns across 9 bases. CDR1 is SEHNR, CDR2 FQNEAQ, per germline (reference sequence). This CDR3 contains 19 residues. The V and J ends lost 2 bases and 0 bases, in that order; junction bases with no gene match: 10. The CDR3 nucleotides read TGTGCCAGCAGCTTACTGCCAGGGCGGGAGGGTGCGAACACCGGGGAGCTGTTTTTT. This sequence encodes CASSLLPGREGANTGELFF.

This chain joins TRBV7-9 and TRBJ2-2, with 8 bases that match TRBD2. J lost 4 bases, V lost 2 bases, and 6 bases had no gene match. Germline V lookup: CDR1 SEHNR, CDR2 FQNEAQ (reference sequence). This CDR3 region has 16 residues. The CDR3 sequence is CASSLLAGQGTGELFF. CDR3 bases: TGTGCCAGCAGCTTACTAGCGGGCCAGGGCACCGGGGAGCTGTTTTTT. The entire variable domain, with the rest obtained from reference TRBV7-9 and TRBJ2-2, is as follows: DTGVSQNPRHKITKRGQNVTFRCDPISEHNRLYWYRQTLGQGPEFLTYFQNEAQLEKSRLLSDRFSAERPKGSFSTLEIQRTEQGDSAMYLCASSLLAGQGTGELFFGEGSRLTVL.

The chain combines TRBV6-1 with TRBJ2-7; maybe TRBD1 (6 bases). V lost 10 bases and J lost 5, with 12 bases in between. The CDR3 totals 11 residues. CDR1 and CDR2 from the germline V gene are MNHNS and SASEGT. CDR3 coding DNA: TGTGCCACCACAGGGTTGGACGAGCAGTACTTC. Amino acid sequence: CATTGLDEQYF.

This sequence joins TRBV11-2 and TRBJ2-7; 8 nucleotides align to TRBD1. J gave up 0 bases and V 5 bases, and 9 bases lay outside the gene matches. The CDR3 covers 16 residues. Germline assignment: CDR1 SGHAT and CDR2 FQNNGV. The CDR3 DNA reads TGTGCCAGCAGCATACCTACCGGGACAGGCTCCTACGAGCAGTACTTC. Its protein product is CASSIPTGTGSYEQYF.

The chain joins TRBV7-6 to TRBJ2-2, with a weak D call TRBD1 (6 bases). V lost 1 base and J 7 bases, leaving 7 bases between the germline ends. Germline V gene lookup returns CDR1 SGHVS and CDR2 FNYEAQ. The CDR3 is 13 amino acids. CDR3 sequence reads: CASSLVTGGELFF. The CDR3 DNA reads as TGTGCCAGCAGCTTAGTGACAGGCGGGGAGCTGTTTTTT.

This clone was counted a single time. The chain joins TRBV4-1 to TRBJ1-1; D unclear. Germline CDR1 is MGHRA and CDR2 is YSYEKL. The CDR3 runs to 17 residues. Trimming cost V 3 bases and J 1 base, with 18 bases left between them. For the CDR3, the DNA is TGCGCCAGCAGCCATTTAGTTGACTTCAATGAGAACACTGAAGCTTTCTTT. Amino acid sequence: CASSHLVDFNENTEAFF.

This clone was seen more than once but under ten times. The rearrangement links TRBV28 to TRBJ2-5, with 11 bases that match TRBD2. The better agreement between TRBJ2-7 and the DNA end casts doubt on the J call. The CDR3 is 16 amino acids. CDR1 is MDHEN and CDR2 is SYDVKM in the germline V gene. For the CDR3, the DNA is TGTGCCAGCAGCGCCCATACTAGCGGGAGTTCCTACGAGCAGTACTTC. It translates to CASSAHTSGSSYEQYF.

This chain links TRBV7-3 with TRBJ2-1, with TRBD2 as a possible D gene (7 bases). The CDR3 runs to 16 residues. CDR1 and CDR2 (germline): SGHTA, FQGTGA. Trimming removed 2 bases from V and 8 bases from J, with 19 bases in between. The CDR3 reads CASSLSTGLGGDEQFF. CDR3 DNA sequence: TGTGCCAGCAGCTTATCTACAGGGTTAGGGGGGGATGAGCAGTTCTTC.

The rearrangement links TRBV21-1 to TRBJ1-5; the DNA was not used to check the table's D call, TRBD1. TRBV21-1 is annotated as a pseudogene. The CDR3 covers 20 residues. The CDR3, as DNA: TGTGCCAGCAGCAAACGTCAGGGAAGGTGGGTTAATAAGGGCAATCAGCCCCAGCATTTT. As protein: CASSKRQGRWVNKGNQPQHF.

This CDR3 is CASGLGLAGAIHEQFF. Written as DNA, the CDR3 is TGTGCTAGTGGTTTGGGACTAGCGGGAGCAATCCATGAGCAGTTCTTC. The rearrangement uses TRBV12-5 and TRBJ2-1, with 12 bases that match TRBD2. V gave up 1 base and J gave up 8 bases; unmatched junction bases: 6. Germline V gives CDR1 LGHNT, CDR2 FRNRAP. The CDR3 consists of 16 residues.

The chain is built from TRBV6-1 and TRBJ1-2, with D uncertain. The CDR3 runs to 12 residues. Germline CDR1 reads MNHNS; CDR2 reads SASEGT. Trimming shortened V by 2 bases and J by 4 bases, and 5 bases separated the two germline ends. CDR3 residues: CASSESVYGYTF. Here the CDR3 DNA reads TGTGCCAGCAGTGAATCAGTCTATGGCTACACCTTC.

Worth noting for this clone: The germline gene is not matched at one end of the junction; a read error may be the cause. The CDR3 bases are TGTGCCAACAGTTCTCCGGGACAGCGAAGCACAGATACGCAGTATTTT. This codes for CANSSPGQRSTDTQYF. The chain joins TRBV6-5 to TRBJ2-3, with 7 bases lining up with TRBD1. Germline V gives CDR1 MNHEY, CDR2 SVGAGI. The CDR3 has 16 residues.

The chain uses TRBV28 and TRBJ1-1, with a possible D match to TRBD1 (6 bases). Looked up from germline, CDR1 is MDHEN and CDR2 is SYDVKM. The CDR3 is 14 amino acids. V was cut by 1 base and J by 4 bases, with 10 bases left in between. The CDR3 nucleotides are TGTGCCAGCAGTTTATACAGGGCGGGCACTGAAGCTTTCTTT. Translation: CASSLYRAGTEAFF.

The chain joins TRBV7-2 to TRBJ2-1; D perhaps matches TRBD1 (6 bases). Trimming pared 3 bases from V and 5 bases from J, leaving 8 bases between. This CDR3 is 13 amino acids long. The germline CDR1 and CDR2 sequences are SGHTA and FQGNSA. CDR3: CASSFQGNNEQFF. In DNA, the CDR3 is TGTGCCAGCAGCTTTCAGGGGAACAATGAGCAGTTCTTC.

This chain connects TRBV19 to TRBJ2-7; TRBD2 matches 9 bases. This CDR3 has 15 residues. With V trimmed by 0 bases and J by 7 bases, 7 bases remained unmatched. Germline V gene data show CDR1 as LNHDA and CDR2 as SQIVND (reference sequence). The CDR3 sequence is CASSIEVAGASEQYF. The CDR3 DNA follows: TGTGCCAGTAGTATAGAAGTAGCGGGAGCTTCGGAGCAGTACTTC.

V is TRBV30 and J is TRBJ1-2; unclear D gene. Germline V gene lookup returns CDR1 GTSNPN and CDR2 SVGIG (reference sequence). Deletions cut 0 bases from V and 6 bases from J, with 14 bases between. The CDR3 is 14 amino acids. Written as DNA, the CDR3 is TGTGCCTGGAGTGTACGTGTCAGGAACGATGGCTACACCTTC. Translating gives CAWSVRVRNDGYTF.

Of note for this clone: The same CDR3 also results from other DNA sequences found in this sample. The genes are TRBV7-2 and TRBJ2-5; no clear D gene. The CDR3 runs 12 residues. Germline CDR1 is SGHTA and CDR2 is FQGNSA. V lost 5 bases, J lost 0 bases, and 4 bases lay in between. CDR3 bases: TGTGCCAGCAGCACTTACCAAGAGACCCAGTACTTC. Translation: CASSTYQETQYF.

The chain joins TRBV5-1 to TRBJ2-6; TRBD1 is a possible D gene (6 bases). The CDR3 covers 16 residues. V was cut by 0 bases and J by 3 bases, with 10 bases left in between. Germline V gene lookup returns CDR1 SGHRS and CDR2 YFSETQ. In DNA, the CDR3 is TGCGCCAGCAGCTTGGACAGGGAAGGTGGGGCCAACGTCCTGACTTTC. Protein: CASSLDREGGANVLTF.

This chain links TRBV19 with TRBJ1-2, with 7 bases identical to TRBD1. The junction had 14 bases not matched to a gene; V was cut back by 4 bases and J by 6 bases. In germline, CDR1 is LNHDA, CDR2 SQIVND (reference sequence). The CDR3 is 16 amino acids. CDR3 nucleotide sequence: TGTGCCAGTAGTACTTTACTGAGACAGGGAATTCATGGCTACACCTTC. This translates into CASSTLLRQGIHGYTF.

J is TRBJ2-3 and V is TRBV4-3; 12 positions match TRBD2. This CDR3 contains 17 residues. CDR1 LGHNA and CDR2 YSLEER come from the germline V gene. With 0 bases clipped from V and 4 bases from J, the junction kept 5 bases outside the gene matches. The CDR3 DNA sequence: TGCGCCAGCAGCCAAGACCCTAGCGGGGGGGCCGCAGATACGCAGTATTTT. This codes for CASSQDPSGGAADTQYF.

This clone turned up a few times. The genes are TRBV5-6 and TRBJ1-2; no definite D call. Trimming cost V 0 bases and J 4 bases, with 10 bases left between them. Germline-derived CDR1 and CDR2 are SGHDT and YYEEEE. The CDR3 sequence is 14 residues long. The CDR3 coding sequence is TGTGCCAGCAGCTTGGACAGAACCTTCTATGGCTACACCTTC. Its protein is CASSLDRTFYGYTF.

V is TRBV19 and J is TRBJ2-1; weak D call: TRBD2 (6 bases). CDR3 length: 16 amino acids. Trimming stripped 5 bases from V and 6 bases from J, with 20 bases between. Germline V lookup: CDR1 LNHDA, CDR2 SQIVND (reference sequence). The chain's CDR3 is CASSPARLGRPNEQFF. The DNA for the CDR3 is TGTGCCAGTAGTCCGGCCAGACTAGGGCGTCCCAATGAGCAGTTCTTC. The full variable domain, rest sourced from reference TRBV19 and TRBJ2-1, is DGGITQSPKYLFRKEGQNVTLSCEQNLNHDAMYWYRQDPGQGLRLIYYSQIVNDFQKGDIAEGYSVSREKKESFPLTVTSAQKNPTAFYLCASSPARLGRPNEQFFGPGTRLTVL.

The gene calls are TRBV28 and TRBJ2-7, with D maybe TRBD2 (5 bases). This CDR3 is built from 14 residues. Germline-derived CDR1 and CDR2 are MDHEN and SYDVKM. Trimming took 4 bases from V and 6 from J, leaving 16 bases between them. CDR3 in amino acids: CASSSRRTLSEQYF. The CDR3 bases are TGTGCCAGCAGTTCACGGAGGACTTTGTCCGAGCAGTACTTC.